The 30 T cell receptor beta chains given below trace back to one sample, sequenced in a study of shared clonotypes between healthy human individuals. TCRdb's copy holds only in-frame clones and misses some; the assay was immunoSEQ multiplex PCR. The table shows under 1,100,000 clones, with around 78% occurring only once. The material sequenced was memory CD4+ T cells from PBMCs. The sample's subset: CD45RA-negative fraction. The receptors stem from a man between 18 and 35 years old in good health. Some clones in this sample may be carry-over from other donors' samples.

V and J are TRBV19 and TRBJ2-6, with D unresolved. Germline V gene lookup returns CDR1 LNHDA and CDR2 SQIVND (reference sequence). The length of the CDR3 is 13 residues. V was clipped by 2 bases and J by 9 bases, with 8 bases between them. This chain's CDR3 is CASSISPVNVLTF. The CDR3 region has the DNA TGTGCCAGTAGTATATCTCCAGTCAACGTCCTGACTTTC.

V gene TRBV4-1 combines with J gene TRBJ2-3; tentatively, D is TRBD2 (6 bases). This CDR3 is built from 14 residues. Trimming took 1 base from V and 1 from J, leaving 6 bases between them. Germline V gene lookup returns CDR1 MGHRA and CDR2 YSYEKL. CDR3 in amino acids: CASSQAGGTDTQYF. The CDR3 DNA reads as TGCGCCAGCAGCCAAGCGGGAGGCACAGATACGCAGTATTTT.

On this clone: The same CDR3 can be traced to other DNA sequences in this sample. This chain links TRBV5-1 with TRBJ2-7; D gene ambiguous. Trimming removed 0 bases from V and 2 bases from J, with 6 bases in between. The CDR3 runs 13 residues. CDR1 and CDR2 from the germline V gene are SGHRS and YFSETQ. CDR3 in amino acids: CASSLDRTYEQYF. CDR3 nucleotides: TGCGCCAGCAGCTTGGATCGTACCTACGAGCAGTACTTC.

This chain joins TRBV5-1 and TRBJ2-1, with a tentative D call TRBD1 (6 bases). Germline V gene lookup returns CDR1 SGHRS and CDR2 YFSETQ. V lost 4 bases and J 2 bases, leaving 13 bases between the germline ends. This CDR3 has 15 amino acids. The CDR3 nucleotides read TGCGCCAGCAGCATTCTACAGGGTCCCTACAATGAGCAGTTCTTC. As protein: CASSILQGPYNEQFF.

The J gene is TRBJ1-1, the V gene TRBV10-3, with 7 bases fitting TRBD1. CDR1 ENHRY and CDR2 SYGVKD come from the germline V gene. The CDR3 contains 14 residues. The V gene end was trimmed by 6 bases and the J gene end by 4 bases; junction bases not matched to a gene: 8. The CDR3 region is CAIRSGTESTEAFF. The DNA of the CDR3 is TGTGCCATCAGGAGCGGGACAGAGTCCACTGAAGCTTTCTTT.

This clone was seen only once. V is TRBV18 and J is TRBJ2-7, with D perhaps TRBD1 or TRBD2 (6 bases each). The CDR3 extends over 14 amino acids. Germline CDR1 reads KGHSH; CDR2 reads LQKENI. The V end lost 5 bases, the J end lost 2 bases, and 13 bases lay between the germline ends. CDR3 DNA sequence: TGTGCCAGCTCAGCGGGAAGGGGGGCCTACGAGCAGTACTTC. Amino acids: CASSAGRGAYEQYF. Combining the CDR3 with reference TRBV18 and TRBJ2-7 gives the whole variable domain NAGVMQNPRHLVRRRGQEARLRCSPMKGHSHVYWYRQLPEEGLKFMVYLQKENIIDESGMPKERFSAEFPKEGPSILRIQQVVRGDSAAYFCASSAGRGAYEQYFGPGTRLTVT.

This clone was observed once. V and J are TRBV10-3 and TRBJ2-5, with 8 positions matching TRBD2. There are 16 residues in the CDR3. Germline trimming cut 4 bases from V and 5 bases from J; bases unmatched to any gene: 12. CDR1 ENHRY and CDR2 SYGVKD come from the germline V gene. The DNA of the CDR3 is TGTGCCATCAGTGGCCAGCGGGAGACGGGGTTTGAGACCCAGTACTTC. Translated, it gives CAISGQRETGFETQYF.

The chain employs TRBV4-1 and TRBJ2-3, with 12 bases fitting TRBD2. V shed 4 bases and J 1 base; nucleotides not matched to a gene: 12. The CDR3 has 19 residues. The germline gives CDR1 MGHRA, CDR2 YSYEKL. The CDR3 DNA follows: TGCGCCAGCAGCCCCGGCGTGACTTCTAGCGGGAGGGGCACAGATACGCAGTATTTT. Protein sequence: CASSPGVTSSGRGTDTQYF.

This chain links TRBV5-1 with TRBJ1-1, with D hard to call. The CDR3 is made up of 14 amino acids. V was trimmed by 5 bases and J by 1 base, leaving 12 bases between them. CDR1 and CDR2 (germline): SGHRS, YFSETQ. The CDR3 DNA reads TGCGCCAGCAGGCGGGTCCTCTCGAACACTGAAGCTTTCTTT. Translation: CASRRVLSNTEAFF. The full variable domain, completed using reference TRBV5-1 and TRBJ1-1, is KAGVTQTPRYLIKTRGQQVTLSCSPISGHRSVSWYQQTPGQGLQFLFEYFSETQRNKGNFPGRFSGRQFSNSRSEMNVSTLELGDSALYLCASRRVLSNTEAFFGQGTRLTVV.

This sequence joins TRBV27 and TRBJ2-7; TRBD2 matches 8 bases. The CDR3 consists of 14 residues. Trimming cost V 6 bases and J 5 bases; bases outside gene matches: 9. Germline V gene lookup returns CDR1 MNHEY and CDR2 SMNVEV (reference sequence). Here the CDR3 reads CASRLSREVNEQYF. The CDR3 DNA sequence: TGTGCCAGCAGGCTCTCGCGGGAGGTCAACGAGCAGTACTTC.

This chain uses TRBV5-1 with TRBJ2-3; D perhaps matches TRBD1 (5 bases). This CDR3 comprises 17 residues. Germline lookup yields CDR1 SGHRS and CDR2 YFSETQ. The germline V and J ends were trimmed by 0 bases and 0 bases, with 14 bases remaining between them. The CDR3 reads CASSLASLGESTDTQYF. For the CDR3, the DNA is TGCGCCAGCAGCTTGGCCTCTTTAGGGGAAAGCACAGATACGCAGTATTTT. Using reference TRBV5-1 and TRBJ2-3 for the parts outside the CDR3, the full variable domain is KAGVTQTPRYLIKTRGQQVTLSCSPISGHRSVSWYQQTPGQGLQFLFEYFSETQRNKGNFPGRFSGRQFSNSRSEMNVSTLELGDSALYLCASSLASLGESTDTQYFGPGTRLTVL.

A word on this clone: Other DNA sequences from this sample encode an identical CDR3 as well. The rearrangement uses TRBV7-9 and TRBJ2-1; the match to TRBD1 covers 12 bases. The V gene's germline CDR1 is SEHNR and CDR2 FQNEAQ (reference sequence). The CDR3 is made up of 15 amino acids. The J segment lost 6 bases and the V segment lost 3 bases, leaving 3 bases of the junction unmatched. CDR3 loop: CASSLGTGGFNEQFF. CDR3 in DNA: TGTGCCAGCAGCTTGGGGACAGGGGGCTTCAATGAGCAGTTCTTC.

The CDR3 region has the DNA TGTGCCAGCAGCGCCGCTCGGGCCCTCCACTTT. Amino acid sequence: CASSAARALHF. V and J are TRBV25-1 and TRBJ1-6; D remains ambiguous. This CDR3 region has 11 residues. Per the germline V gene, CDR1 is MGHDK and CDR2 is SYGVNS. Trimming removed 6 bases at V and 14 bases at J, with 11 bases between.

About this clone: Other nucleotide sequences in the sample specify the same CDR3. The chain's CDR3 is CASSLGNYEQYF. The CDR3 DNA reads as TGCGCCAGCAGCTTGGGAAACTACGAGCAGTACTTC. This chain connects TRBV5-1 to TRBJ2-7; D is undetermined. V dropped 0 bases and J dropped 3 bases, with 4 bases sitting between them. The CDR3 length is 12 residues. Per germline, CDR1 SGHRS and CDR2 YFSETQ.

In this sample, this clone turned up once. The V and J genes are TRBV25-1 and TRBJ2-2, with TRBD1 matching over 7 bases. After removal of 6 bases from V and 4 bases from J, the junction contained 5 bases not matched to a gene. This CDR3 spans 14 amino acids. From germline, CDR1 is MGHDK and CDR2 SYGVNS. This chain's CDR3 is CASRTGISTGELFF. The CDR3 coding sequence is TGTGCCAGCAGGACAGGGATAAGCACCGGGGAGCTGTTTTTT.

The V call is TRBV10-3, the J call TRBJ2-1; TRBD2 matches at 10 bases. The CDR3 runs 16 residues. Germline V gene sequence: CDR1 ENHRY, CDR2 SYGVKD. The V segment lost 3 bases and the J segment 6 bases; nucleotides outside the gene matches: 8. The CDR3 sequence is CAISEGLADWGNEQFF. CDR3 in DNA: TGTGCCATCAGTGAAGGACTAGCGGACTGGGGCAATGAGCAGTTCTTC.

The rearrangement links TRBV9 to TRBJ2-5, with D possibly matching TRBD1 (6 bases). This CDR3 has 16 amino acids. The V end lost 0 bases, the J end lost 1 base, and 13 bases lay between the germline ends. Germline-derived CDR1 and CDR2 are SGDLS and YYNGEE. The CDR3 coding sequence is TGTGCCAGCAGCGTAGTCGATGGCAGGGGCCAAGAGACCCAGTACTTC. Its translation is CASSVVDGRGQETQYF.

CDR3 amino acids: CSAPATIMDQPQHF. The CDR3 region has the DNA TGCAGCGCCCCGGCTACCATCATGGATCAGCCCCAGCATTTT. V usage is TRBV29-1 and J usage is TRBJ1-5; D call uncertain. The CDR3 runs to 14 residues. The V gene's germline CDR1 is SQVTM and CDR2 ANQGSEA. V was pared by 7 bases and J by 5 bases, with 18 bases between.

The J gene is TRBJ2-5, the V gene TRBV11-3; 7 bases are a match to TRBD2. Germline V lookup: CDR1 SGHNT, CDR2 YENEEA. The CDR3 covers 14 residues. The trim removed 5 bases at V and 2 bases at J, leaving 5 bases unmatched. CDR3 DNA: TGTGCCAGCAGCCCCGGGGGGAGGCAAGAGACCCAGTACTTC. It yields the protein CASSPGGRQETQYF.

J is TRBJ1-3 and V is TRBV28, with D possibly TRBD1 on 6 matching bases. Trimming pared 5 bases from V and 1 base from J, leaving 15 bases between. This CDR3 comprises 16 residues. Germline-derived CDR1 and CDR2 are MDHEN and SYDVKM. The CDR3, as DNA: TGTGCCAGCAGTGACTACTCCAGGGGTTCTGGAAACACCATATATTTT. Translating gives CASSDYSRGSGNTIYF.

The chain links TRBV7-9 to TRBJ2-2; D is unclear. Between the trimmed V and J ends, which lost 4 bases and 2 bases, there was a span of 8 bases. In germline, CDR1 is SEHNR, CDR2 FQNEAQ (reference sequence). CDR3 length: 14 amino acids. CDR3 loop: CASSSHSNTGELFF. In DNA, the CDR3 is TGTGCCAGCAGCTCCCACAGTAACACCGGGGAGCTGTTTTTT. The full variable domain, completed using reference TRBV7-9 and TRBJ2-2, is DTGVSQNPRHKITKRGQNVTFRCDPISEHNRLYWYRQTLGQGPEFLTYFQNEAQLEKSRLLSDRFSAERPKGSFSTLEIQRTEQGDSAMYLCASSSHSNTGELFFGEGSRLTVL.

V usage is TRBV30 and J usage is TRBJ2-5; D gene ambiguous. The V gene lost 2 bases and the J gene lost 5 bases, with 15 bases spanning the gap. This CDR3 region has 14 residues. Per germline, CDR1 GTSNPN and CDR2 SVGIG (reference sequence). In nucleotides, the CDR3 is TGTGCCTGGAGTCCAGCTCCCTACGGGGAGACCCAGTACTTC. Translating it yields CAWSPAPYGETQYF.

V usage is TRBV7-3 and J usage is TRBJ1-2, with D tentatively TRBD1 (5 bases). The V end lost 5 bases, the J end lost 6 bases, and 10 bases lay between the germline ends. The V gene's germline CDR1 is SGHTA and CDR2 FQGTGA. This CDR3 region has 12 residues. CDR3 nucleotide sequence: TGTGCCAGCAGCATTTGGGGGAATGGCTACACCTTC. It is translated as CASSIWGNGYTF. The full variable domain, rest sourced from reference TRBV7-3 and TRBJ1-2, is GAGVSQTPSNKVTEKGKYVELRCDPISGHTALYWYRQSLGQGPEFLIYFQGTGAADDSGLPNDRFFAVRPEGSVSTLKIQRTERGDSAVYLCASSIWGNGYTFGSGTRLTVV.

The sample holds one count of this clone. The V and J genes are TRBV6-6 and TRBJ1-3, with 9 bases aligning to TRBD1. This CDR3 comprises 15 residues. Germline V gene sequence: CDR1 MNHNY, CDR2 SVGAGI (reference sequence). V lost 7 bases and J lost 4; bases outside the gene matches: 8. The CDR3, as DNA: TGTGCCAGCACCCCGGGACAGGGCCAAGGAAACACCATATATTTT. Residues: CASTPGQGQGNTIYF.

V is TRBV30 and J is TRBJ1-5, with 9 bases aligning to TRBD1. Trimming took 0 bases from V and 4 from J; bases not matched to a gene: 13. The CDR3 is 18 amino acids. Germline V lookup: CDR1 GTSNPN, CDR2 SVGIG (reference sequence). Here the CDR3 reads CAWSVNSGGTGTNQPQHF. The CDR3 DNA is TGTGCCTGGAGTGTTAACAGTGGGGGGACAGGGACGAATCAGCCCCAGCATTTT.

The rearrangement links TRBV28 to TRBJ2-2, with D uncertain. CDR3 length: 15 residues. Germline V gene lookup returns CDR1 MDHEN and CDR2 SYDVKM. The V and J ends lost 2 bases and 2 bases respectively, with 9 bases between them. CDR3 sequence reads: CASSLIRSNTGELFF. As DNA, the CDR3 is TGTGCCAGCAGTTTAATTAGGAGTAACACCGGGGAGCTGTTTTTT.

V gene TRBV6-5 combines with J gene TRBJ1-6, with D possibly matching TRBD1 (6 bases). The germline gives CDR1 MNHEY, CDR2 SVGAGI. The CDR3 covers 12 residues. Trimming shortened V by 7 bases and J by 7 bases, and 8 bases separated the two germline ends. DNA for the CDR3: TGTGCCAGCACCGGACAGAATTCACCCCTCCACTTT. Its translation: CASTGQNSPLHF.

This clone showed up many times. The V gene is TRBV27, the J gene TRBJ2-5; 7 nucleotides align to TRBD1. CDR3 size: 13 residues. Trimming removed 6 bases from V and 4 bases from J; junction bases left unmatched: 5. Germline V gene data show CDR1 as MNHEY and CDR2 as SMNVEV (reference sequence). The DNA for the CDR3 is TGTGCCAGCAGGCGGACAGGAGGAGAGACCCAGTACTTC. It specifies CASRRTGGETQYF.

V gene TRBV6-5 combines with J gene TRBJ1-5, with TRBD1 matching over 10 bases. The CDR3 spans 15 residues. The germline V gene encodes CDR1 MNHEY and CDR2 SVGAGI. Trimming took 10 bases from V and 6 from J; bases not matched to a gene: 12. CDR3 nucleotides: TGTGCCACTCGGTCGGGGACAGGGGACTTTCAGCCCCAGCATTTT. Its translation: CATRSGTGDFQPQHF.

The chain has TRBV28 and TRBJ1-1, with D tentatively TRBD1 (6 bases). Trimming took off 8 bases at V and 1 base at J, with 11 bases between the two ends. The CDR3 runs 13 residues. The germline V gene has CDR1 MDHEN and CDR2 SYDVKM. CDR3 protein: CASPKGGNTEAFF. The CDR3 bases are TGTGCCAGCCCAAAGGGGGGGAACACTGAAGCTTTCTTT.